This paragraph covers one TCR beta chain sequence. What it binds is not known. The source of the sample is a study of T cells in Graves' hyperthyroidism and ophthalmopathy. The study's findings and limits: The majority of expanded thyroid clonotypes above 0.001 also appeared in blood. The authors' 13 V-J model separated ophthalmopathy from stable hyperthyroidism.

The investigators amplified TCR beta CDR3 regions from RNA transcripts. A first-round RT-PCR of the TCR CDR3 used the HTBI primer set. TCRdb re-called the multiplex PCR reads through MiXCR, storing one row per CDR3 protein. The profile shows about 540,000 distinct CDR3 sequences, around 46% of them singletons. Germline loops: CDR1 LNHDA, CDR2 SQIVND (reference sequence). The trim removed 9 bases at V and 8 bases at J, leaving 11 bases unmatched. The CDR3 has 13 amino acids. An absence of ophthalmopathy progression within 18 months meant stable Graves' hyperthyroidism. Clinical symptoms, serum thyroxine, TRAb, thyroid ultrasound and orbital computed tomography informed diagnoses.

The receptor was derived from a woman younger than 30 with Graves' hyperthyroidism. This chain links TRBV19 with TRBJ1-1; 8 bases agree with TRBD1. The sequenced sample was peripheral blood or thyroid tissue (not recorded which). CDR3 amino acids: CASVGRQGREAFF. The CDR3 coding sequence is TGTGCCAGCGTTGGTCGACAGGGGCGGGAAGCTTTCTTT.